These 17 T cell receptor beta chains were sequenced from one sample in a study of spatial heterogeneity in lung cancer. TCRdb processed the 5' RACE reads anew with MiXCR; each CDR3 protein has one entry. Among about 36,000 distinct CDR3 sequences listed, more than 6.5% were seen once. Time point of the sample: blood at routine non-recurrence follow-up after resection. The sequences come from PBMCs, collected at follow-up. The source is a male donor with early-stage non-small cell lung cancer.

This clonotype was counted at least ten times. CDR3 sequence (DNA): TGTGCCAGCAGCCAAGCAGGGCCTAACAGGGATACGCAGTATTTT. It codes for CASSQAGPNRDTQYF. The gene calls are TRBV3-1 and TRBJ2-3; D is perhaps TRBD1 (5 bases). In germline, CDR1 is LGHDT, CDR2 YNNKEL (reference sequence). This CDR3 region has 15 residues. Trimming stripped 1 base from V and 6 bases from J, with 14 bases between.

Turning to this clonotype: At one end the junction does not follow the germline gene, possibly because of a read error. The chain has TRBV20-1 and TRBJ1-2; possible D gene TRBD1, 6 bases. From germline, CDR1 is DFQATT and CDR2 SNEGSKA (reference sequence). There are 14 residues in the CDR3. The CDR3 nucleotides are TGCAGTGCTAGCCGGGACATACCCAACTATGGCTACATCTTC. Its protein product is CSASRDIPNYGYIF.

V is TRBV3-1 and J is TRBJ2-2; D not certain. CDR3 length equals 12 residues. V lost 4 bases, J lost 5 bases, and 5 bases lay in between. Germline V gene data show CDR1 as LGHDT and CDR2 as YNNKEL (reference sequence). The CDR3 DNA reads TGTGCCAGCAGCCCCTCTACCGGGGAGCTGTTTTTT. The encoded protein is CASSPSTGELFF.

This clonotype was counted at least ten times. The rearrangement joins TRBV3-1 to TRBJ2-1; 12 nucleotides match TRBD2. V dropped 2 bases and J dropped 9; count of bases not matched to a gene: 8. Germline V gene sequence: CDR1 LGHDT, CDR2 YNNKEL (reference sequence). This CDR3 has 16 residues. In nucleotides, the CDR3 is TGTGCCAGCAGCCAACTACCCGGGACTAGCGGGTCTGAGCAGTTCTTC. This translates into CASSQLPGTSGSEQFF.

This chain uses TRBV20-1 with TRBJ2-1; 9 positions agree with TRBD2. CDR1 is DFQATT, CDR2 SNEGSKA, per germline (reference sequence). The V and J ends lost 5 bases and 6 bases, in that order; junction bases with no gene match: 8. The CDR3 has 14 residues. The CDR3 DNA follows: TGCAGTGCTTCAAGGGGGCGGGGGGGCAATGAGCAGTTCTTC. This translates into CSASRGRGGNEQFF.

This clonotype was seen more than once but under ten times. The chain joins TRBV18 to TRBJ1-5, with 9 positions matching TRBD1. There are 14 residues in the CDR3. Looked up from germline, CDR1 is KGHSH and CDR2 is LQKENI. Germline trimming cut 5 bases from V and 4 bases from J; bases unmatched to any gene: 3. The DNA of the CDR3 is TGTGCCAGCTCAATGGACAGGGGAAATCAGCCCCAGCATTTT. Its protein is CASSMDRGNQPQHF.

This clonotype showed up many times. V is TRBV19 and J is TRBJ2-2, with unresolved D. Germline V gives CDR1 LNHDA, CDR2 SQIVND (reference sequence). The CDR3 consists of 12 residues. V lost 1 base, J lost 10 bases, and 7 bases lay in between. The CDR3 loop is CASSIGSPELFF. As DNA, the CDR3 is TGTGCCAGTAGTATAGGGTCCCCGGAGCTGTTTTTT.

This clonotype was observed many times. The chain uses TRBV2 and TRBJ1-5, with D possibly being TRBD1 (5 bases). CDR1 is SNHLY and CDR2 is FYNNEI in the germline V gene. This CDR3 region has 14 residues. With 4 bases removed from V and 6 bases from J, the gap between germline ends came to 13 bases. CDR3 sequence reads: CASSAGESSQPQHF. Here the CDR3 DNA reads TGTGCCAGCAGTGCGGGGGAATCGAGTCAGCCCCAGCATTTT.

The chain recombines TRBV6-5 with TRBJ2-7; the D gene is possibly TRBD1 (5 bases). Germline values: CDR1 MNHEY, CDR2 SVGAGI. V was trimmed by 9 bases and J by 0 bases, leaving 15 bases between them. The CDR3 has 14 amino acids. CDR3 coding DNA: TGTGCCAGTACACAGGAACCACACTCCTACGAGCAGTACTTC. Protein sequence: CASTQEPHSYEQYF.

This clonotype showed up many times. The rearrangement links TRBV18 to TRBJ1-1; tentative D call: TRBD1 (5 bases). Deletions cut 1 base from V and 4 bases from J, with 13 bases between. Per germline, CDR1 KGHSH and CDR2 LQKENI. The CDR3 loop spans 15 amino acids. CDR3 bases: TGTGCCAGCTCACCACTGGTAGTCGACAGCACTGAAGCTTTCTTT. It is translated as CASSPLVVDSTEAFF.

The rearrangement links TRBV7-2 to TRBJ1-5, with a tentative D call TRBD1 (6 bases). The germline CDR1 and CDR2 sequences are SGHTA and FQGNSA. There are 15 residues in the CDR3. V lost 5 bases to trimming and J lost 9 bases, with 20 bases between them. The CDR3 sequence: CASSPQSPGVTPQHF. The CDR3, as DNA: TGTGCCAGCAGCCCGCAGTCCCCAGGGGTTACGCCCCAGCATTTT.

This clonotype was observed many times. The chain joins TRBV5-1 to TRBJ2-7; 9 positions match TRBD2. This CDR3 is 15 amino acids long. Per germline, CDR1 SGHRS and CDR2 YFSETQ. Trimming at V came to 0 bases and at J to 6 bases, leaving 7 bases not matched to a gene. CDR3 region: CASSLEPSGEIEQYF. Written as DNA, the CDR3 is TGCGCCAGCAGCTTGGAGCCTAGCGGGGAGATCGAGCAGTACTTC.

The sample holds many counts of this clonotype. The V and J genes are TRBV7-2 and TRBJ1-5; D not resolved. The ends were cut back, 2 bases at V and 0 bases at J, with 5 bases in the middle. Germline values: CDR1 SGHTA, CDR2 FQGNSA. The CDR3 is 14 amino acids. The CDR3, as DNA: TGTGCCAGCAGCTTAAGGTATAGCAATCAGCCCCAGCATTTT. Protein sequence: CASSLRYSNQPQHF.

This clonotype has a count of ten or more. The V and J genes are TRBV30 and TRBJ1-1; D might be TRBD1 (6 bases). Trimming shortened V by 2 bases and J by 2 bases, and 9 bases separated the two germline ends. CDR1 is GTSNPN, CDR2 SVGIG, per germline (reference sequence). This CDR3 has 13 residues. The CDR3 spells CAWSLGGNTEAFF. The CDR3, as DNA: TGTGCCTGGAGTTTGGGGGGCAACACTGAAGCTTTCTTT.

Ten or more counts support this clonotype. V and J are TRBV5-1 and TRBJ1-2; D possibly corresponds to TRBD1 (6 bases). V was trimmed by 1 base and J by 3 bases, leaving 13 bases between them. This CDR3 comprises 15 residues. Germline lookup yields CDR1 SGHRS and CDR2 YFSETQ. The CDR3 DNA reads TGCGCCAGCAGCTTGATGCCAGGGGAAGACTATGGCTACACCTTC. This translates into CASSLMPGEDYGYTF.

This clonotype was observed at least ten times. V is TRBV13 and J is TRBJ2-2; 7 positions match TRBD1. Germline values: CDR1 PRHDT, CDR2 FYEKMQ (reference sequence). J lost 0 bases, V lost 6 bases, and 4 bases had no gene match. The CDR3 is 15 residues long. This CDR3 reads CASSYGTANTGELFF. DNA for the CDR3: TGTGCCAGCAGTTACGGGACAGCGAACACCGGGGAGCTGTTTTTT.

The rearrangement joins TRBV27 to TRBJ1-6; D uncertain. Germline lookup yields CDR1 MNHEY and CDR2 SMNVEV (reference sequence). V gave up 2 bases and J gave up 0 bases, with 11 bases separating them. The CDR3 totals 17 residues. The CDR3 protein is CASSLNPASSYNSPLHF. CDR3 sequence (DNA): TGTGCCAGCAGTTTAAATCCCGCTAGCTCCTATAATTCACCCCTCCACTTT.